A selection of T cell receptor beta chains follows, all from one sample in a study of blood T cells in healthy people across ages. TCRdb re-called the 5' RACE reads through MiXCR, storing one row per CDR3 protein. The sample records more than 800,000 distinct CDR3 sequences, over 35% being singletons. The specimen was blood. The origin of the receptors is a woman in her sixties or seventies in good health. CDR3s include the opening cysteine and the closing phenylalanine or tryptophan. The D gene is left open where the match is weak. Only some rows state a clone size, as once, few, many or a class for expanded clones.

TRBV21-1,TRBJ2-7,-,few,CASSKMERERNYEQYF,TGTGCCAGCAGCAAAATGGAGCGGGAGAGGAACTACGAGCAGTACTTC
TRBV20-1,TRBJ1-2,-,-,CRASLYGNGYTF,TGCAGGGCTAGTCTTTATGGAAATGGCTACACCTTC
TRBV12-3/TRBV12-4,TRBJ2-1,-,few,CASSLVSHEQFF,TGTGCCAGCAGTTTAGTCAGTCATGAGCAGTTCTTC
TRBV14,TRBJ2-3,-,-,CASSPHGTDTQYF,TGTGCCAGCAGCCCCCACGGGACAGATACGCAGTATTTT
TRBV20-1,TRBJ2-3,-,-,CSAPNEKEESTDTQYF,TGCAGTGCTCCCAACGAAAAGGAAGAGAGCACAGATACGCAGTATTTT
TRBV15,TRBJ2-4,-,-,CATSRDRDAIQYF,TGTGCCACCAGCAGAGATCGCGATGCGATTCAGTACTTC
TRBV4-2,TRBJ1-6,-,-,CASSRDYWTVNSPLHF,TGTGCCAGCAGCCGAGATTACTGGACAGTTAATTCACCCCTCCACTTT
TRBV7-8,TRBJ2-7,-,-,CASSYETPGEQYF,TGTGCCAGCAGCTATGAAACGCCGGGCGAGCAGTACTTC
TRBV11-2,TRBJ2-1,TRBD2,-,CASSPVGLAGAEPLYNEQFF,TGTGCCAGCAGCCCGGTTGGGCTAGCGGGAGCTGAACCTCTTTACAATGAGCAGTTCTTC
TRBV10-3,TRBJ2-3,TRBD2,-,CAISVKREMADTQYF,TGTGCCATCAGTGTGAAGCGGGAGATGGCAGATACGCAGTATTTT
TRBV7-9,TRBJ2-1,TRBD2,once,CASSVRGRQLNEQFF,TGTGCCAGCAGCGTACGCGGGAGGCAACTCAATGAGCAGTTCTTC
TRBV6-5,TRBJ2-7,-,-,CASSPRGARSSYEQYF,TGTGCCAGCAGTCCCCGGGGGGCGCGCAGCTCCTACGAGCAGTACTTC
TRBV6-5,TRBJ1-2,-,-,CASSYRGVTFWGYTF,TGTGCCAGCAGTTACCGGGGGGTGACATTCTGGGGCTACACCTTC
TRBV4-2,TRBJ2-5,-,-,CASSQDRRAGEQYF,TGTGCCAGCAGCCAAGATCGACGGGCCGGGGAACAGTACTTC
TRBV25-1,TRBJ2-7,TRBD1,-,CASSPGNRGSYEQYF,TGTGCCAGCAGTCCCGGGAACAGGGGATCTTACGAGCAGTACTTC
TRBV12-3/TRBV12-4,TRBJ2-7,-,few,CASSHTSGSHEQYF,TGTGCCAGCAGTCACACTAGTGGGAGCCACGAGCAGTACTTC
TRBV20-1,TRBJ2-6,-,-,CSAKGAGANVLTF,TGCAGTGCTAAGGGGGCTGGGGCCAACGTCCTGACTTTC
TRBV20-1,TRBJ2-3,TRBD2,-,CSARVRERADTQYF,TGCAGTGCTAGAGTGCGGGAGAGGGCAGATACGCAGTATTTT
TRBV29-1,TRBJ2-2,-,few,CSVGDGTGELFF,TGCAGCGTTGGAGACGGGACCGGGGAGCTGTTTTTT
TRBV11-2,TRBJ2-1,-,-,CASSYKRPNRVGHNEQFF,TGTGCCAGCAGCTACAAAAGACCGAACAGGGTCGGTCACAATGAGCAGTTCTTC
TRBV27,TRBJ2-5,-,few,CASSPSIGKTQYF,TGTGCCAGCAGTCCGTCAATTGGGAAGACCCAGTACTTC